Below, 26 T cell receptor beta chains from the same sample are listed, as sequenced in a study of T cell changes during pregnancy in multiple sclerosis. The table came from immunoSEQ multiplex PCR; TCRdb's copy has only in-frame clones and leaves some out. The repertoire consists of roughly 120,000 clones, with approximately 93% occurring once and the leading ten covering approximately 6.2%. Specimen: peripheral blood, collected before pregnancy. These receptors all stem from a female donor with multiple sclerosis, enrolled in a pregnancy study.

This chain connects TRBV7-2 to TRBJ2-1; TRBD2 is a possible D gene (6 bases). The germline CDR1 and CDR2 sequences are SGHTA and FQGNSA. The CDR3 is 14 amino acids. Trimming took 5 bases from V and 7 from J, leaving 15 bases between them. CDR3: CASSPRDSRNEQFF. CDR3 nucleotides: TGTGCCAGCAGCCCAAGGGACTCCAGGAATGAGCAGTTCTTC. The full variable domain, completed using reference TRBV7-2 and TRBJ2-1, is GAGVSQSPSNKVTEKGKDVELRCDPISGHTALYWYRQSLGQGLEFLIYFQGNSAPDKSGLPSDRFSAERTGGSVSTLTIQRTQQEDSAVYLCASSPRDSRNEQFFGPGTRLTVL.

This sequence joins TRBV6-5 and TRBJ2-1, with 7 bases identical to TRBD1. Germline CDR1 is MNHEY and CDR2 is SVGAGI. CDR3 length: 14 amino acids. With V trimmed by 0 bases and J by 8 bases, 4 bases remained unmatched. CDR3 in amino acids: CASSYSKGGDEQFF. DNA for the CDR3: TGTGCCAGCAGTTACTCGAAAGGGGGCGATGAGCAGTTCTTC.

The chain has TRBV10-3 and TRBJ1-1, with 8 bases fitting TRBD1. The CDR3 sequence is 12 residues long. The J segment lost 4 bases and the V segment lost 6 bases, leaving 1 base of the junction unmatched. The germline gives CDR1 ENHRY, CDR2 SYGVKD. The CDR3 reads CAISTGGTEAFF. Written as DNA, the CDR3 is TGTGCCATCAGCACAGGGGGCACTGAAGCTTTCTTT.

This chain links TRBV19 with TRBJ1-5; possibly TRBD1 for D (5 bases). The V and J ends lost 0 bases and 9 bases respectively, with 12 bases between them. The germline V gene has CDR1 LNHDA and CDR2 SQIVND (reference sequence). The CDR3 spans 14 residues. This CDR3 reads CASSIETAGGPQHF. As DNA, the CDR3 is TGTGCCAGTAGTATAGAAACCGCCGGGGGGCCCCAGCATTTT.

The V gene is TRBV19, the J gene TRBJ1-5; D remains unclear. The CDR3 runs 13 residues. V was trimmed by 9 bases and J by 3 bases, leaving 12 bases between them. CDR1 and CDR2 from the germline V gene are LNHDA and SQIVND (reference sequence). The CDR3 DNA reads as TGTGCCAGCGGTGAGGTGGTCAATCAGCCCCAGCATTTT. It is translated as CASGEVVNQPQHF.

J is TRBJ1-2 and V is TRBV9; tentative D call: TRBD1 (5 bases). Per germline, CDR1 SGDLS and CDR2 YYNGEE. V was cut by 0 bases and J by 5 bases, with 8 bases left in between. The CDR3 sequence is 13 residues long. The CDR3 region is CASSVGQRYGYTF. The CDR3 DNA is TGTGCCAGCAGCGTAGGACAGCGATATGGCTACACCTTC.

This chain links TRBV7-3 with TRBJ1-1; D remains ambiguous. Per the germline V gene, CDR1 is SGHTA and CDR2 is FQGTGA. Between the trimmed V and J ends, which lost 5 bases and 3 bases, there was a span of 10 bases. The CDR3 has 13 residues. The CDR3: CASSQLLHTEAFF. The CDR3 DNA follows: TGTGCCAGCAGCCAATTGCTACACACTGAAGCTTTCTTT.

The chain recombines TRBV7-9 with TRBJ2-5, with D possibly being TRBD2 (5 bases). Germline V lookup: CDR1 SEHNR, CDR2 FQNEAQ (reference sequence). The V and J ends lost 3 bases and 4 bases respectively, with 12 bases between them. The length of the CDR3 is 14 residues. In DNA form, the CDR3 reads TGTGCCAGCAGCTTCGGGGTTTCGGGAGAGACCCAGTACTTC. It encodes CASSFGVSGETQYF.

The CDR3 nucleotides read TGTGCCAGCACTAGAGGGAACACCGGGGAGCTGTTTTTT. Protein sequence: CASTRGNTGELFF. The rearrangement uses TRBV7-9 and TRBJ2-2; no definite D call. Germline CDR1 SEHNR, CDR2 FQNEAQ (reference sequence). Between the trimmed V and J ends, which lost 7 bases and 1 base, there was a span of 7 bases. CDR3 length: 13 residues.

CDR3 nucleotides: TGTGCCAGCAGTCAGACGGGGAACTATGGCTACACCTTC. This gives the protein CASSQTGNYGYTF. The J gene is TRBJ1-2, the V gene TRBV2; D gene unclear. CDR1 and CDR2 (germline): SNHLY, FYNNEI. This CDR3 has 13 amino acids. V lost 5 bases and J lost 2, with 9 bases in between.

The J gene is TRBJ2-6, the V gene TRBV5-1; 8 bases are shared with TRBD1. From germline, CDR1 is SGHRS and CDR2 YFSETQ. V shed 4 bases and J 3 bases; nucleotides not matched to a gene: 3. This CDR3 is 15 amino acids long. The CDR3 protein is CASSQTGDGANVLTF. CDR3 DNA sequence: TGCGCCAGCAGCCAGACAGGGGATGGGGCCAACGTCCTGACTTTC.

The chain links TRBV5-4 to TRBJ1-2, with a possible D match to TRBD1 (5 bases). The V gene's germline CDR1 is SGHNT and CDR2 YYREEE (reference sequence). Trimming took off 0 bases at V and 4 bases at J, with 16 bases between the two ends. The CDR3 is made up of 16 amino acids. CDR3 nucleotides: TGTGCCAGCAGCTTGGGGTATAGGGGTCCCCCCTATGGCTACACCTTC. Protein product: CASSLGYRGPPYGYTF. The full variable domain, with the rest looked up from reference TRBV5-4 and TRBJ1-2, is ETGVTQSPTHLIKTRGQQVTLRCSSQSGHNTVSWYQQALGQGPQFIFQYYREEENGRGNFPPRFSGLQFPNYSSELNVNALELDDSALYLCASSLGYRGPPYGYTFGSGTRLTVV.

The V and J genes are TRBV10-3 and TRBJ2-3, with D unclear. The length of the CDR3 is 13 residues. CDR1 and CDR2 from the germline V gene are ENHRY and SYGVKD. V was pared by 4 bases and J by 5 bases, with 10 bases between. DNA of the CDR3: TGTGCCATCAGTGTTGACTTTGGAGATACGCAGTATTTT. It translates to CAISVDFGDTQYF.

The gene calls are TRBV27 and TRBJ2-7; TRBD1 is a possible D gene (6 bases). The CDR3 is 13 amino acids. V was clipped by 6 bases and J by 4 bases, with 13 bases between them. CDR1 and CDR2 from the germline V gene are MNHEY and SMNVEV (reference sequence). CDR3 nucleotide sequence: TGTGCCAGCAGCCGCCAAACAGGGTACGAGCAGTACTTC. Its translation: CASSRQTGYEQYF.

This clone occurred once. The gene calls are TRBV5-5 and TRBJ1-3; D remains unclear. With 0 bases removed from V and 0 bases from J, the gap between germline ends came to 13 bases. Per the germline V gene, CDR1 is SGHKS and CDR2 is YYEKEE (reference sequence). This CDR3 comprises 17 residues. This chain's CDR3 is CASSLEPYRPSGNTIYF. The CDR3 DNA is TGTGCCAGCAGCTTGGAACCCTACCGCCCCTCTGGAAACACCATATATTTT.

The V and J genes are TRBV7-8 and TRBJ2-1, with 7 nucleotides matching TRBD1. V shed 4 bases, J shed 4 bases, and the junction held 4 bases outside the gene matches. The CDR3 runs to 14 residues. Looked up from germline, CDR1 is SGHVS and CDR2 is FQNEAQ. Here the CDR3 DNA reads TGTGCCAGCAGCTCAGGACAGGTTTACAATGAGCAGTTCTTC. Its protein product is CASSSGQVYNEQFF.

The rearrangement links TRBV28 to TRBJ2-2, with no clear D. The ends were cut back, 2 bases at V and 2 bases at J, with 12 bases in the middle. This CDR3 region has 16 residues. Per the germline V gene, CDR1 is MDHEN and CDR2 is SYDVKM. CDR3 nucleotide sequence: TGTGCCAGCAGTTTAGTGGGTCGGAGAAACACCGGGGAGCTGTTTTTT. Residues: CASSLVGRRNTGELFF.

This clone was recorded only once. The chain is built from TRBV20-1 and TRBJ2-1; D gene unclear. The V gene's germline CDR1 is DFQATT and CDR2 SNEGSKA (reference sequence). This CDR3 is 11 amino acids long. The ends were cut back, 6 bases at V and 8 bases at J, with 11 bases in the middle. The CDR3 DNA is TGCAGTGCCCGGAGATCGGATGAGCAGTTCTTC. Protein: CSARRSDEQFF.

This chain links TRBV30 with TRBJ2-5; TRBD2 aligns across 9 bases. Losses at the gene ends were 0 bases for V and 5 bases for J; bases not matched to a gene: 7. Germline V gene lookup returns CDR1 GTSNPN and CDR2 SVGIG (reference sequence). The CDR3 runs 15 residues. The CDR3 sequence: CAWSVLAGVMETQYF. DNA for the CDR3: TGTGCCTGGAGTGTGTTAGCGGGAGTTATGGAGACCCAGTACTTC.

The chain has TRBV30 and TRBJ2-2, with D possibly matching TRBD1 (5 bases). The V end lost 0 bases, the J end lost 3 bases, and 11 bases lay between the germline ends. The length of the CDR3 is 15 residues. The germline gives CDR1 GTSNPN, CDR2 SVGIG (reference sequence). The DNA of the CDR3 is TGTGCCTGGAGTGTACATGGGGCCCACACCGGGGAGCTGTTTTTT. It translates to CAWSVHGAHTGELFF.

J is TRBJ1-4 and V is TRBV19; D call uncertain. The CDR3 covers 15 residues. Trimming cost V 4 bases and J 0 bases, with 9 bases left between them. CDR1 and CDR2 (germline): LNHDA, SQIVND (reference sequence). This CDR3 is CASSSLTATNEKLFF. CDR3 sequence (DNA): TGTGCCAGTAGTAGCCTCACAGCAACTAATGAAAAACTGTTTTTT.

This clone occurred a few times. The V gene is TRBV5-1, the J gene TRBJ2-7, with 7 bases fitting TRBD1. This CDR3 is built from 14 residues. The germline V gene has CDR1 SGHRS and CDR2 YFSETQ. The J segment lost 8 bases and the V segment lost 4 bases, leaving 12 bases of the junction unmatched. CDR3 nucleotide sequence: TGCGCCAGCAGCCCCGACAGGGCCGCGTCCCAGCAGTACTTC. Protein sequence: CASSPDRAASQQYF.

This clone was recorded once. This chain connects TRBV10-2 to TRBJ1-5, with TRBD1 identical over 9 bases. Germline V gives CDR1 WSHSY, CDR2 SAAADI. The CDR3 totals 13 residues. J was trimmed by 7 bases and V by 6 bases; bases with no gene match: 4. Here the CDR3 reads CASRGQGSQPQHF. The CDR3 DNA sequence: TGCGCCAGCAGGGGACAGGGAAGCCAGCCCCAGCATTTT.

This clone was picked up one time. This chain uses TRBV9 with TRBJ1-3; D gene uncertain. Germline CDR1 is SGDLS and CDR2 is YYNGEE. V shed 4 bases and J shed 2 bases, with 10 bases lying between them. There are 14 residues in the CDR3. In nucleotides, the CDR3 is TGTGCCAGCAGCCCCCGGACTACTGGAAACACCATATATTTT. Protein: CASSPRTTGNTIYF. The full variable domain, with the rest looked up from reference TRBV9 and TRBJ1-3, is DSGVTQTPKHLITATGQRVTLRCSPRSGDLSVYWYQQSLDQGLQFLIQYYNGEERAKGNILERFSAQQFPDLHSELNLSSLELGDSALYFCASSPRTTGNTIYFGEGSWLTVV.

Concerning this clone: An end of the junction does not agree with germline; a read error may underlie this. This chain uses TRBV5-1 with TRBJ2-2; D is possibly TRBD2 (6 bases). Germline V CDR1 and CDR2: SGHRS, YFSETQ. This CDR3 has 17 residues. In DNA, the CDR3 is TGCGCCAGCAGCTTGGCCCGGAGGGAAGGGGCCACCCGGGAGCTGTTTTTT. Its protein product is CASSLARREGATRELFF.

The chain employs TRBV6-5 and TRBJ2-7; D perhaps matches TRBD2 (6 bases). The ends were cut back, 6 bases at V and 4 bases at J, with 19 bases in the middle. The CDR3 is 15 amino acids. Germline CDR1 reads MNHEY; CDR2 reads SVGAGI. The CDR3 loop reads CASSSPGGRRYEQYF. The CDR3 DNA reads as TGTGCCAGCAGCTCCCCCGGGGGACGAAGGTACGAGCAGTACTTC.